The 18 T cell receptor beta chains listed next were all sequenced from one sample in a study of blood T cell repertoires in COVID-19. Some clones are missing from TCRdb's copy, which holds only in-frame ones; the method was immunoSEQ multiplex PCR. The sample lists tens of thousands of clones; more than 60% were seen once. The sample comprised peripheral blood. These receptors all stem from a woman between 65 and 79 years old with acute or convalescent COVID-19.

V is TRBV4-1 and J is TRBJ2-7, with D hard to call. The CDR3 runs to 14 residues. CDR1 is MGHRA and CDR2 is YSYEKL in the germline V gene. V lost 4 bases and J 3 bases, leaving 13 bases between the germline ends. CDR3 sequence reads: CASSPSIGYYEQYV. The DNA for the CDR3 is TGCGCCAGCAGCCCTAGTATAGGATACTACGAGCAGTACGTC.

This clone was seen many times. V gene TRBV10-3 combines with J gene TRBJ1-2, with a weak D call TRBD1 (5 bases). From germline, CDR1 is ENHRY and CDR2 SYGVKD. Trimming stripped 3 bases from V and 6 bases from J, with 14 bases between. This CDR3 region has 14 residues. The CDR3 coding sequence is TGTGCCATCAGTGAATTCGGGCAGGGCAATGGCTACACCTTC. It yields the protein CAISEFGQGNGYTF.

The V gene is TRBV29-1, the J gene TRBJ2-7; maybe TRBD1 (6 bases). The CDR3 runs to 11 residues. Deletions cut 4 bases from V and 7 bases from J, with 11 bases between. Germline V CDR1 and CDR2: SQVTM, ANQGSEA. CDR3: CSVGTGREQYF. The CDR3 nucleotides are TGCAGCGTTGGAACAGGGCGGGAGCAGTACTTC.

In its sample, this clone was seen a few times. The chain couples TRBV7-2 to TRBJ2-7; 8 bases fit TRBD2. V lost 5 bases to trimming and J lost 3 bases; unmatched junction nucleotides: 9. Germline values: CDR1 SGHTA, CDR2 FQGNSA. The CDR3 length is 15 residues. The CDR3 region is CASSPRGGEGYEQYF. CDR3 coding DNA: TGTGCCAGCAGCCCCCGGGGGGGGGAGGGCTACGAGCAGTACTTC.

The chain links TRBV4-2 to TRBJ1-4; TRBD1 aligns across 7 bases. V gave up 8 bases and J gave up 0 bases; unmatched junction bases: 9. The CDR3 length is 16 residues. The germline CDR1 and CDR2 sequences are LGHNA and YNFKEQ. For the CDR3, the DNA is TGTGCCAGCTCGGGGGGGACAGACTCAACTAATGAAAAACTGTTTTTT. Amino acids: CASSGGTDSTNEKLFF.

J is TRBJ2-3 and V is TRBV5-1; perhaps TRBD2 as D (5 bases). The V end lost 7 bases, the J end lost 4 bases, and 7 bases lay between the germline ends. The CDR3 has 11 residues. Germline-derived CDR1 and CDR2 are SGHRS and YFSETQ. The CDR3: CASAGPDTQYF. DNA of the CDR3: TGCGCCAGCGCGGGTCCAGATACGCAGTATTTT.

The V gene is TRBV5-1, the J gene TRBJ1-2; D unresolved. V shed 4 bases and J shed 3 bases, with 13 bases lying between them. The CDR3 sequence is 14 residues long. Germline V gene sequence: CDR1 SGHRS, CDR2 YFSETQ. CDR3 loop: CASSAQMADYGYTF. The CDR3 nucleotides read TGCGCCAGCAGCGCACAAATGGCAGACTATGGCTACACCTTC.

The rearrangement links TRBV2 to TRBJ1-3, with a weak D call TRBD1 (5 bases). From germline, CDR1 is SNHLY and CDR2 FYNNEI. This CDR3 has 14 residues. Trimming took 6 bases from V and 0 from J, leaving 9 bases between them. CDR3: CASRQDNSGNTIYF. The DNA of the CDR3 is TGTGCCAGCAGACAGGACAACTCTGGAAACACCATATATTTT.

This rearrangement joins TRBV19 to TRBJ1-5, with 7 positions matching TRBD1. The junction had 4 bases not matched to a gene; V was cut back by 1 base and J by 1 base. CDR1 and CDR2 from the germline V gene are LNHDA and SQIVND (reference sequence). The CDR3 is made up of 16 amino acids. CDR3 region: CASSIVEGASNQPQHF. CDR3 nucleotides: TGTGCCAGTAGTATAGTTGAGGGGGCAAGCAATCAGCCCCAGCATTTT.

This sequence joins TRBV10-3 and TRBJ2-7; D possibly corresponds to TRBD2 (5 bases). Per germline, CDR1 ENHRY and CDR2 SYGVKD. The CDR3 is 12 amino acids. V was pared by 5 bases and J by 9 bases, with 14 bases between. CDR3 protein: CAISSDRGRQYV. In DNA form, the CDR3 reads TGTGCCATCAGTTCCGACCGTGGGAGGCAGTACGTC.

CDR3 residues: CASSPRGKANYGYTF. As DNA, the CDR3 is TGTGCCAGCAGCCCACGGGGAAAAGCTAACTATGGCTACACCTTC. The chain combines TRBV7-2 with TRBJ1-2; unclear D gene. Trimming removed 5 bases at V and 0 bases at J, with 13 bases between. Germline lookup yields CDR1 SGHTA and CDR2 FQGNSA. The CDR3 totals 15 residues.

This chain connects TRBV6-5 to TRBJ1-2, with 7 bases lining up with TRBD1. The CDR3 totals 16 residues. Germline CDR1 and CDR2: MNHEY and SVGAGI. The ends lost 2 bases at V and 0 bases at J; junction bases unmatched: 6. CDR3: CASSYEGATSNYGYTF. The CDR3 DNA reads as TGTGCCAGCAGTTACGAGGGGGCCACGTCTAACTATGGCTACACCTTC.

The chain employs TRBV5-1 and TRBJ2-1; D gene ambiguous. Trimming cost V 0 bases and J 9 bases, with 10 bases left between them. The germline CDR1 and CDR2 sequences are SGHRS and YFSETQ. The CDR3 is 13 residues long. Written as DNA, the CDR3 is TGCGCCAGCAGCTTGGATTTCACAGCTGAGCAGTTCTTC. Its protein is CASSLDFTAEQFF. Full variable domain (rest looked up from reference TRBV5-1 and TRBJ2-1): KAGVTQTPRYLIKTRGQQVTLSCSPISGHRSVSWYQQTPGQGLQFLFEYFSETQRNKGNFPGRFSGRQFSNSRSEMNVSTLELGDSALYLCASSLDFTAEQFFGPGTRLTVL.

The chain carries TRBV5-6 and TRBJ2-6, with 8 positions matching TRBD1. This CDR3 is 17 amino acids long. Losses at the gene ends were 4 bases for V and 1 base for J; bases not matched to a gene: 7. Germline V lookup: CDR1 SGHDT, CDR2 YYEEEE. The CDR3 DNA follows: TGTGCCAGCAGCAAACGGACAGGGAAGTCTGGGGCCAACGTCCTGACTTTC. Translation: CASSKRTGKSGANVLTF.

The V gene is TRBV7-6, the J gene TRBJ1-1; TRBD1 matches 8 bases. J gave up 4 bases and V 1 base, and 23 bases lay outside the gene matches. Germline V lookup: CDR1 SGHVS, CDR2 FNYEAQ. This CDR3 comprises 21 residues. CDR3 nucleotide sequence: TGTGCCAGCAGCTTAGTGGGTAGTGATGGGGCGGCAGGGGGCTACGGCACTGAAGCTTTCTTT. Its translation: CASSLVGSDGAAGGYGTEAFF. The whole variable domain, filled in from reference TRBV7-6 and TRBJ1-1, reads GAGVSQSPRYKVTKRGQDVALRCDPISGHVSLYWYRQALGQGPEFLTYFNYEAQQDKSGLPNDRFSAERPEGSISTLTIQRTEQRDSAMYRCASSLVGSDGAAGGYGTEAFFGQGTRLTVV.

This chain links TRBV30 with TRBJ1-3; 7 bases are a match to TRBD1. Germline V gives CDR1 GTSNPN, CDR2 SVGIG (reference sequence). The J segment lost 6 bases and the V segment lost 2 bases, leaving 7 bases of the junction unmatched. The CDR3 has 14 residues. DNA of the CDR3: TGTGCCTGGAGTTCCGCCAGGGGGTTAAACACCATATATTTT. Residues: CAWSSARGLNTIYF.

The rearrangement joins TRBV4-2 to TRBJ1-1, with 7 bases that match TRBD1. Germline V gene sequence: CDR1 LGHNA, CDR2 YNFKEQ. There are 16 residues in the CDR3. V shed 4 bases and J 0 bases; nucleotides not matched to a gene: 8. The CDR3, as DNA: TGTGCCAGCAGCCGAGGTGACAGGGACCTGAACACTGAAGCTTTCTTT. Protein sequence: CASSRGDRDLNTEAFF.

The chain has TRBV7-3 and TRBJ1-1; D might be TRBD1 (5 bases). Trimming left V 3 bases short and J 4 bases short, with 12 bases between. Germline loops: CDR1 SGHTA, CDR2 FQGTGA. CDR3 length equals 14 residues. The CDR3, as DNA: TGTGCCAGCAGCTTCGGGACGGGGGGCACTGAAGCTTTCTTT. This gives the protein CASSFGTGGTEAFF.